This T cell receptor beta chain was retrieved from a study of T cell repertoires in cytomegalovirus infection. Germline V gives CDR1 MNHGY, CDR2 SAAAGT. This CDR3 is built from 17 residues. V dropped 7 bases and J dropped 4; count of bases not matched to a gene: 17. Remarks on this clonotype: What it binds is not known.

TCRdb re-derived calls from the reads in MiXCR, one entry per CDR3 protein. The sample gives roughly 800,000 distinct CDR3 sequences, 25% to 35% of which show up once; over 10% is in the top ten. This rearrangement joins TRBV6-8 to TRBJ1-1, with 8 bases that match TRBD1. The origin of this receptor is a human donor in good health (CMV status not recorded). Some clones in this sample may be carry-over from other donors' samples. Sequencing was performed on cultured CD8+ T cells from PBMCs, taken from culture after CMV antigen stimulation. The DNA for the CDR3 is TGTGCCAGCATACACACCTACAGGGGGAAGGAAGGCACTGAAGCTTTCTTT. It is translated as CASIHTYRGKEGTEAFF.